A selection of T cell receptor beta chains follows, all from one sample in a study of blood T cells in healthy people across ages. TCRdb redid the calling of the 5' RACE reads with MiXCR, one entry per CDR3 protein. The sample gives fewer than 950,000 distinct CDR3 sequences, about 34% of which show up once; about an eighth is in the top ten. The source material was blood. Receptor source: a young man in good health. CDR3s include the opening cysteine and the closing phenylalanine or tryptophan.

j_call: TRBJ2-5; v_call: TRBV4-1; cdr3_aa: CASSLTPVETQYF
j_call: TRBJ2-2; v_call: TRBV12-5; cdr3_aa: CASGLVAWGSMNTGELFF
j_call: TRBJ1-1; v_call: TRBV20-1; cdr3_aa: CSARDRDRGHGEAFF
j_call: TRBJ1-5; v_call: TRBV3-1; cdr3_aa: CASSQGGGLNQPQHF
j_call: TRBJ2-7; v_call: TRBV7-2; cdr3_aa: CASSLVGSIYNEQYF
j_call: TRBJ1-1; v_call: TRBV6-5; cdr3_aa: CASSYGGAARDTEAFF
j_call: TRBJ1-1; v_call: TRBV9; cdr3_aa: CASSRGVGQPNTEAFF
j_call: .; v_call: TRBV14; cdr3_aa: CASSILSDYEQYF
j_call: TRBJ2-4; v_call: TRBV5-1; cdr3_aa: CASRTPGGALHQYF
j_call: TRBJ2-1; v_call: TRBV25-1; cdr3_aa: CASSPLRGEYNEQFF
j_call: TRBJ2-1; v_call: TRBV4-3; cdr3_aa: CASSHALAGAGDEQFF
j_call: TRBJ2-7; v_call: TRBV15; cdr3_aa: CATSRDNARDVPSSYEQYF
j_call: TRBJ2-2; v_call: TRBV5-1; cdr3_aa: CASSLGSGGEGELFF
j_call: TRBJ2-3; v_call: TRBV30; cdr3_aa: CAWILNRDTDTQYF
j_call: .; v_call: TRBV4-1; cdr3_aa: CASSQVSLSPYNEQYF
j_call: TRBJ2-3; v_call: TRBV4-1; cdr3_aa: CASSQDFGGRADTQYF
j_call: TRBJ1-2; v_call: TRBV30; cdr3_aa: CAWSAPRGGGYTF
j_call: TRBJ1-5; v_call: TRBV12-3/TRBV12-4; cdr3_aa: CASSCGGFQPQHF
j_call: TRBJ2-3; v_call: TRBV5-1; cdr3_aa: CASSYTADTQYF
j_call: TRBJ2-2; v_call: TRBV10-3; cdr3_aa: CASSGTESGELFF
j_call: .; v_call: TRBV21-1; cdr3_aa: CASRPGSVSYNEQYF
j_call: TRBJ2-1; v_call: TRBV12-3/TRBV12-4; cdr3_aa: CASSPPSGAVPISYNEQFF
j_call: TRBJ2-7; v_call: TRBV25-1; cdr3_aa: CASTQKGSAEQYF
j_call: TRBJ1-6; v_call: TRBV4-3; cdr3_aa: CASSQEDNSPLHF
j_call: TRBJ2-1; v_call: TRBV29-1; cdr3_aa: CSVPSGSGNEQFF
j_call: TRBJ2-1; v_call: TRBV9; cdr3_aa: CASSPTPSGRYNEQFF
j_call: TRBJ1-1; v_call: TRBV4-1; cdr3_aa: CASSQARDREVTEAFF
j_call: TRBJ2-7; v_call: TRBV20-1; cdr3_aa: CSASDPTGGYEQYF
j_call: TRBJ1-4; v_call: TRBV5-1; cdr3_aa: CASSPRGIGEKLFF
j_call: TRBJ2-3; v_call: TRBV12-3/TRBV12-4; cdr3_aa: CASSWGSTDTQYF
j_call: TRBJ1-3; v_call: TRBV12-3/TRBV12-4; cdr3_aa: CASSLFVVSGNTIYF
j_call: TRBJ2-3; v_call: TRBV3-1; cdr3_aa: CASSLLRDKRTDTQYF
j_call: TRBJ1-1; v_call: TRBV12-3/TRBV12-4; cdr3_aa: CASSLAVRGTEAFF
j_call: .; v_call: TRBV20-1; cdr3_aa: CSAGTSGISYNEQYF
j_call: TRBJ2-7; v_call: TRBV4-3; cdr3_aa: CASSTRDLYEQYF
j_call: TRBJ2-2; v_call: TRBV12-3/TRBV12-4; cdr3_aa: CASSPSAGELFF
j_call: TRBJ2-7; v_call: TRBV6-5; cdr3_aa: CASSYSGRGRFEQYF
j_call: TRBJ2-5; v_call: TRBV6-2/TRBV6-3; cdr3_aa: CASRKIIATDDGTQYF
j_call: TRBJ2-7; v_call: TRBV6-1; cdr3_aa: CASSEFSPSYEQYF
j_call: TRBJ2-4; v_call: TRBV12-3/TRBV12-4; cdr3_aa: CASSLNSKNIQYF
j_call: TRBJ2-7; v_call: TRBV15; cdr3_aa: CATSRYHYLASREQYF
j_call: TRBJ2-7; v_call: TRBV12-5; cdr3_aa: CASGSGQYEQYF
j_call: TRBJ1-2; v_call: TRBV11-2; cdr3_aa: CASSLLSREDGYTF
j_call: TRBJ2-7; v_call: TRBV3-1; cdr3_aa: CASSQAGLADREQYF
j_call: TRBJ2-3; v_call: TRBV10-1; cdr3_aa: CASSESWPSGDPTDTQYF
j_call: TRBJ2-1; v_call: TRBV7-6; cdr3_aa: CASSLSGLAGDNEQFF
j_call: TRBJ1-5; v_call: TRBV7-2; cdr3_aa: CASSRQSNQPQHF
j_call: TRBJ1-5; v_call: TRBV12-3/TRBV12-4; cdr3_aa: CASSSTGDSQGAQHF
j_call: TRBJ1-2; v_call: TRBV29-1; cdr3_aa: CSAGDGQLYGYTF
j_call: TRBJ1-2; v_call: TRBV4-1; cdr3_aa: CASSQVLGVVWGYTF
j_call: TRBJ2-3; v_call: TRBV5-1; cdr3_aa: CASSLNVGPDTQYF
j_call: TRBJ2-2; v_call: TRBV7-9; cdr3_aa: CASSRDSVTGELFF
j_call: TRBJ1-4; v_call: TRBV4-2; cdr3_aa: CASSQDPQGGEKLFF
j_call: TRBJ2-1; v_call: TRBV5-1; cdr3_aa: CASSVRTGNDEQFF
j_call: TRBJ1-1; v_call: TRBV4-3; cdr3_aa: CASSQDRSGFGLAFF
j_call: TRBJ2-7; v_call: TRBV7-2; cdr3_aa: CASSLVRGTVEQYF
j_call: TRBJ2-3; v_call: TRBV4-3; cdr3_aa: CASSQEKASLSTDTQYF
j_call: TRBJ2-3; v_call: TRBV7-9; cdr3_aa: CASIGDSISTDTQYF
j_call: TRBJ2-7; v_call: TRBV6-2/TRBV6-3; cdr3_aa: CASSLQGATYEQYF
j_call: TRBJ2-1; v_call: TRBV5-1; cdr3_aa: CASSLSTGRNEQFF